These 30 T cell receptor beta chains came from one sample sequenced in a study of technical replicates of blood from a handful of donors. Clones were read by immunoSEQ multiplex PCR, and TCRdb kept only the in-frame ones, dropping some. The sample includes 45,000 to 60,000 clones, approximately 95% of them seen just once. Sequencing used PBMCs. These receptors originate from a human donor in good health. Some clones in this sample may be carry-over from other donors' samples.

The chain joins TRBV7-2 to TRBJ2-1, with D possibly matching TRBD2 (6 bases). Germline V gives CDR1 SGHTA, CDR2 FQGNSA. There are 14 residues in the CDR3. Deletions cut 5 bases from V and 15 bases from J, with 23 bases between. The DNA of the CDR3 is TGTGCCAGCAGCGGTCTGCGGGGCCCGGCCGGTCGGTTCTTC. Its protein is CASSGLRGPAGRFF.

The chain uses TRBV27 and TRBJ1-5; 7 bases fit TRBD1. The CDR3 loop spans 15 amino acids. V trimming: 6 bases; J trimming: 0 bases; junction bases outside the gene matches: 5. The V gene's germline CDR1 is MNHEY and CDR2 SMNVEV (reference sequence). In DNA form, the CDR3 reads TGTGCCAGCAGAGCCGGGACAGATAGCAATCAGCCCCAGCATTTT. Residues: CASRAGTDSNQPQHF.

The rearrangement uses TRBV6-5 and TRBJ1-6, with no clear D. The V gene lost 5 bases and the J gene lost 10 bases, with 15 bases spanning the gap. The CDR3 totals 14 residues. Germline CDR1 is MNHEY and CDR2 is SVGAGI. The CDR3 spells CASSSAGGVSPLHF. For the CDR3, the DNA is TGTGCCAGCAGTAGCGCGGGTGGGGTATCACCCCTCCACTTT.

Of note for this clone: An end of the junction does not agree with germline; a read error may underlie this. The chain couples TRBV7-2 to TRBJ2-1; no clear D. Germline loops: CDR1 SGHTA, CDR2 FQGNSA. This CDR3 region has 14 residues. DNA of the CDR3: TGTGCCAGTAGCTTCTCGGAGAACTACAATGAGCAGTTCTTC. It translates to CASSFSENYNEQFF.

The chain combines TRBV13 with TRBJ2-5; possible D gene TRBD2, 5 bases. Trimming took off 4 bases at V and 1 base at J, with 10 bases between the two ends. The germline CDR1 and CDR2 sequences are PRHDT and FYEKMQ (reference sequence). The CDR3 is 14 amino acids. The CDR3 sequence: CASSSGLTQETQYF. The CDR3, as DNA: TGTGCCAGCAGCTCGGGGTTGACCCAAGAGACCCAGTACTTC.

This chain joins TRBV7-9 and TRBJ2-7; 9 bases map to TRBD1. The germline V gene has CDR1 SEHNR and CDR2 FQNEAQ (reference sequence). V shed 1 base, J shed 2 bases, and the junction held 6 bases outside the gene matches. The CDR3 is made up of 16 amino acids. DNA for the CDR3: TGTGCCAGCAGCTTAGATGAGACAGGGGGAACCTACGAGCAGTACTTC. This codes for CASSLDETGGTYEQYF.

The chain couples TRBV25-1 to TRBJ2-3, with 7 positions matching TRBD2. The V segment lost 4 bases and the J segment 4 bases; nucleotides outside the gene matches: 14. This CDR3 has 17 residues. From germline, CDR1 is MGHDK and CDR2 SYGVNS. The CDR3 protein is CASSASTSLMGADTQYF. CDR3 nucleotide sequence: TGTGCCAGCAGTGCCTCGACTAGCTTGATGGGTGCAGATACGCAGTATTTT.

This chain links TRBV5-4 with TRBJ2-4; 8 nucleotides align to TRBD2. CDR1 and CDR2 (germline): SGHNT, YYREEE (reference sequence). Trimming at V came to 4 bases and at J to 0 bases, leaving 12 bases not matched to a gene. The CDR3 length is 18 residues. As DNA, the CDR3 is TGTGCCAGCAGCCCCGGACTAGCTCAAAACCTAGCCAAAAACATTCAGTACTTC. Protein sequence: CASSPGLAQNLAKNIQYF.

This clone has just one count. The CDR3 sequence: CASSLQGDYGYTF. CDR3 DNA sequence: TGTGCCAGCAGCTTACAGGGGGACTATGGCTACACCTTC. The rearrangement joins TRBV6-1 to TRBJ1-2; 8 bases agree with TRBD1. Germline V gene sequence: CDR1 MNHNS, CDR2 SASEGT. The CDR3 has 13 amino acids. J was trimmed by 3 bases and V by 6 bases; bases with no gene match: 3.

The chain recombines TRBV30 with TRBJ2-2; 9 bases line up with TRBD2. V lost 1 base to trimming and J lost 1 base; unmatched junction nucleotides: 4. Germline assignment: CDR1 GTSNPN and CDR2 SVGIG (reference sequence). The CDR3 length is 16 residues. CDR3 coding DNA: TGTGCCTGGAGTGGACTAGCGGCCCTGAACACCGGGGAGCTGTTTTTT. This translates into CAWSGLAALNTGELFF.

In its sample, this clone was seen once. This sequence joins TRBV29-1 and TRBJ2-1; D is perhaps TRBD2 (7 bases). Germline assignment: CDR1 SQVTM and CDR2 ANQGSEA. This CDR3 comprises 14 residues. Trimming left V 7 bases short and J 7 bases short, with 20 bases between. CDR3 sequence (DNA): TGCAGCGCAAAAAAGGGGGGGGTCCATAATGAGCAGTTCTTC. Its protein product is CSAKKGGVHNEQFF.

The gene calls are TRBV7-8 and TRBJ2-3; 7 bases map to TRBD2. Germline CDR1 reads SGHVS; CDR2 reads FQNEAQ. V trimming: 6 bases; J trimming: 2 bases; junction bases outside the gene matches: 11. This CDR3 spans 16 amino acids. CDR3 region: CASRPSLATLTDTQYF. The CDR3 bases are TGTGCCAGCAGACCGTCACTAGCGACTCTCACAGATACGCAGTATTTT. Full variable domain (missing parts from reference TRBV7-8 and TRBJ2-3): GAGVSQSPRYKVAKRGQDVALRCDPISGHVSLFWYQQALGQGPEFLTYFQNEAQLDKSGLPSDRFFAERPEGSVSTLKIQRTQQEDSAVYLCASRPSLATLTDTQYFGPGTRLTVL.

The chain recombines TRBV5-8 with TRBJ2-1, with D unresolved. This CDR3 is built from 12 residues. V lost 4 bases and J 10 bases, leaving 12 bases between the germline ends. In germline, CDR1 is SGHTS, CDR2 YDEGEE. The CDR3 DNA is TGTGCCAGCAGCATAGCAACGGTAGAGCAGTTCTTC. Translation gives CASSIATVEQFF.

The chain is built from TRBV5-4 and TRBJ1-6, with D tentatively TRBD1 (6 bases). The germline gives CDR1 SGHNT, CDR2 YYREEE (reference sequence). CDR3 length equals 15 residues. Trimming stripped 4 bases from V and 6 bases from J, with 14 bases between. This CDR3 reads CASSVWGRGNSPLHF. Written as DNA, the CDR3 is TGTGCCAGCAGCGTGTGGGGGCGAGGTAATTCACCCCTCCACTTT.

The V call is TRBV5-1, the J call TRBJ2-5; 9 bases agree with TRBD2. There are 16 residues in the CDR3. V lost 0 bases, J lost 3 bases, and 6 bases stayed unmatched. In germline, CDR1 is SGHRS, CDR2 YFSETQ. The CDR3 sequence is CASSLDATSGKETQYF. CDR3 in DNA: TGCGCCAGCAGCTTGGATGCGACTAGCGGTAAAGAGACCCAGTACTTC.

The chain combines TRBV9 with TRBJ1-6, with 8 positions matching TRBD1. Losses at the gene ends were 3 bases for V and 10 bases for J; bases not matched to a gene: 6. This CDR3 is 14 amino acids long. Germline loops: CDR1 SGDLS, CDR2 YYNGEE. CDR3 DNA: TGTGCCAGCAGCGCCGGACAGGGAAGATCACCCCTCCACTTT. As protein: CASSAGQGRSPLHF.

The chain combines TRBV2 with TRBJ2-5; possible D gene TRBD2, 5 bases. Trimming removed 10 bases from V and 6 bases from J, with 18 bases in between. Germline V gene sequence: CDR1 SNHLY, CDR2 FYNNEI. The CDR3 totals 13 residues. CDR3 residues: CANANDYQKTQYF. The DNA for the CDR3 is TGTGCCAACGCGAATGACTATCAAAAGACCCAGTACTTC.

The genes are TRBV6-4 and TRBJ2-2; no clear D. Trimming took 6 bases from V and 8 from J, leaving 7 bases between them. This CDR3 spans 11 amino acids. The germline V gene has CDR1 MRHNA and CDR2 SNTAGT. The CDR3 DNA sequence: TGTGCCAGCAGGGAGCCTGGGGAGCTGTTTTTT. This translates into CASREPGELFF.

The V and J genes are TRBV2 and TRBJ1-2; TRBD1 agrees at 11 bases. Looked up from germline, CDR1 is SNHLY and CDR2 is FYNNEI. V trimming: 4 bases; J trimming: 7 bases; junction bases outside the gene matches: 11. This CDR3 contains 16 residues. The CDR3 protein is CASSGWGTGGLGGYTF. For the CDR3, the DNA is TGTGCCAGCAGTGGGTGGGGGACAGGGGGTCTCGGTGGCTACACCTTC.

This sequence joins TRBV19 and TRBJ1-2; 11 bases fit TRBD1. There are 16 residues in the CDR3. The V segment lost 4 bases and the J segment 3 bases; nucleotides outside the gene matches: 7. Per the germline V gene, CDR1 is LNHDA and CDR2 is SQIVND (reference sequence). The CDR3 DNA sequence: TGTGCCAGTAGTACGGGCGGACAGGGGGCGCACTATGGCTACACCTTC. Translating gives CASSTGGQGAHYGYTF.

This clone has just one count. CDR3 region: CASRGQGVHNSPLHF. CDR3 coding DNA: TGTGCCAGCAGGGGACAGGGCGTCCATAATTCACCCCTCCACTTT. The chain couples TRBV2 to TRBJ1-6; 9 bases fit TRBD1. V lost 6 bases, J lost 5 bases, and 5 bases stayed unmatched. The CDR3 length is 15 residues. Per germline, CDR1 SNHLY and CDR2 FYNNEI.

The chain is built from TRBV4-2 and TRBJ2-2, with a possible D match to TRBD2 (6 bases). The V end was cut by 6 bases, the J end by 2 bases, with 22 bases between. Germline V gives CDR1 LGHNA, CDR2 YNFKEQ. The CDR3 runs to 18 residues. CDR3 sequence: CASSKGISGVGNTGELFF. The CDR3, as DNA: TGTGCCAGCAGTAAAGGTATTAGCGGAGTAGGAAACACCGGGGAGCTGTTTTTT.

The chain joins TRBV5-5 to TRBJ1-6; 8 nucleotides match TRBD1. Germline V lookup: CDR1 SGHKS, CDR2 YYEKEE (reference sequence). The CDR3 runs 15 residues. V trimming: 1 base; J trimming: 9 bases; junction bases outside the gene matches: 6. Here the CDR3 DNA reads TGTGCCAGCAGCTTGTGGCAGGGGGCGGGTTCACCCCTCCACTTT. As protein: CASSLWQGAGSPLHF.

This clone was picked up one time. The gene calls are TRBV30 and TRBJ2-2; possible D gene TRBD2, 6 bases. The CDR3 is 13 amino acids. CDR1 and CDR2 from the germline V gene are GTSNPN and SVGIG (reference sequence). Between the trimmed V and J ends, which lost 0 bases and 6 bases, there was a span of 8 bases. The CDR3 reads CAWSVPGAGELFF. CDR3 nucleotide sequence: TGTGCCTGGAGTGTACCGGGAGCCGGGGAGCTGTTTTTT.

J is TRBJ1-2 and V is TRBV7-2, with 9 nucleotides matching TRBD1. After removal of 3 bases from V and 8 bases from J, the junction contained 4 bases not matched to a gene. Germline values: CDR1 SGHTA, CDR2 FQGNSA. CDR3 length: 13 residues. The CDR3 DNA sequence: TGTGCCAGCAGCTTTGGGACAGGGACCGGCTACACCTTC. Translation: CASSFGTGTGYTF.

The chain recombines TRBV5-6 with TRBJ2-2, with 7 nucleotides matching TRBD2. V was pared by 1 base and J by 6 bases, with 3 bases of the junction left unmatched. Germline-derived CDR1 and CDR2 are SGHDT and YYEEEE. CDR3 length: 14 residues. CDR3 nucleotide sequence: TGTGCCAGCAGCTTGCTTGCGGGGGCCGGGGAGCTGTTTTTT. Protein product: CASSLLAGAGELFF.

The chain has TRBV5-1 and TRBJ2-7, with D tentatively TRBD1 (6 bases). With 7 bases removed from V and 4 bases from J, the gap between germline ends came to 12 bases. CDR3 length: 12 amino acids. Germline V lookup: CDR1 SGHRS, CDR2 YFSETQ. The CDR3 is CASAGDLYEQYF. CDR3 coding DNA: TGCGCCAGCGCAGGGGATTTGTACGAGCAGTACTTC.

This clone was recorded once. CDR3 in DNA: TGTGCCAGCAGCGCTAGCGGGGGGGCCTTGTGGGAGACCCAGTACTTC. Translated, it gives CASSASGGALWETQYF. The chain combines TRBV7-3 with TRBJ2-5; 12 bases fit TRBD2. V gave up 5 bases and J gave up 5 bases; unmatched junction bases: 9. Germline assignment: CDR1 SGHTA and CDR2 FQGTGA. The CDR3 sequence is 16 residues long.

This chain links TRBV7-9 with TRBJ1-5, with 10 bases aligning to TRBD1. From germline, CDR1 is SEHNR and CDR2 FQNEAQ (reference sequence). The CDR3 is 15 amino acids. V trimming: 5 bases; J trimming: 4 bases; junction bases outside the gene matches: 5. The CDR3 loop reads CASSIGQGGNQPQHF. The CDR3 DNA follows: TGTGCCAGCAGCATCGGACAGGGGGGGAATCAGCCCCAGCATTTT.

This CDR3 is CASSLAGQVGAYEQYF. In DNA, the CDR3 is TGTGCCAGCAGCTTGGCCGGACAGGTTGGGGCCTACGAGCAGTACTTC. The chain uses TRBV7-9 and TRBJ2-7; 7 nucleotides match TRBD1. The CDR3 sequence is 16 residues long. Germline V gene sequence: CDR1 SEHNR, CDR2 FQNEAQ (reference sequence). J was trimmed by 2 bases and V by 3 bases; bases with no gene match: 10.